The T cell receptor beta chain under discussion was sequenced for a study of blood T cells in healthy people across ages. Regarding this clonotype: The germline gene is not matched at one end of the junction; a read error may be the cause.

A J-beta primer mix and a sample-barcoded 5' primer were used in a second PCR of about 7 to 12 cycles. TCRdb recomputed calls from the 5' RACE reads with MiXCR, one row per CDR3 protein. Here the sample spans roughly 1,300,000 distinct CDR3 sequences, 45% to 70% being singletons. Specimen: blood. The source of this sequence is a man between 18 and 29 years old in good health.

The CDR3 DNA sequence: TGTGCCAGCCGTTTGGGGATCGAGCAGTACTTC. It yields the protein CASRLGIEQYF. This sequence joins TRBV12-3 or TRBV12-4 and TRBJ2-7; D gene ambiguous. The CDR3 has 11 amino acids.